This T cell receptor beta chain is from a study of CD8+CD57+ T cells in acquired aplastic anemia. The germline V gene has CDR1 MNHEY and CDR2 SMNVEV (reference sequence). V lost 5 bases and J 0 bases, leaving 7 bases between the germline ends. The CDR3 is 13 amino acids. This clonotype was counted ten times or more. Profiling of TCR beta VDJ combinations and CDR3 sequences used genomic DNA as template. In TCRdb, the reads were re-called with MiXCR into one record per CDR3 protein. The sample consists of some 200,000 distinct CDR3 sequences, roughly 55% of them appearing once. The sequence was obtained from a human donor in good health. Sequences were obtained from sorted CD4+, CD8+, or CD8+CD57+ T cells (not recorded which) from PBMCs. The chain joins TRBV27 to TRBJ1-1, with D maybe TRBD1 (5 bases). The CDR3 DNA follows: TGTGCCAGCAGTCTGACAGTGAACACTGAAGCTTTCTTT. Its translation: CASSLTVNTEAFF.